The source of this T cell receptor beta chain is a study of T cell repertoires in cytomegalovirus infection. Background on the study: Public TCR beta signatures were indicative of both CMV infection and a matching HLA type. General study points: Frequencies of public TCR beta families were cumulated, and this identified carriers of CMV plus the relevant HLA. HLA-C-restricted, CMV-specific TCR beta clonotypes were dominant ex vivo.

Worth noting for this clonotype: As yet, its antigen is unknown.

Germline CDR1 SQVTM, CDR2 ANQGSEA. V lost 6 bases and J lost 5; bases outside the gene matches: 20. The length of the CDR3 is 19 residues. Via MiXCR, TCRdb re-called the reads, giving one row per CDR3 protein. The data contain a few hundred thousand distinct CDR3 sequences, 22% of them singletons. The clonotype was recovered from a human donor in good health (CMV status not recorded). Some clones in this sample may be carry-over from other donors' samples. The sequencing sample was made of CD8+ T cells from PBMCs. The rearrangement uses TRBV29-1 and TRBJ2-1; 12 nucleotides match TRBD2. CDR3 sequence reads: CSVDKTLAGGARHHNEQFF. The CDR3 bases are TGCAGCGTCGACAAAACCCTAGCGGGGGGGGCCCGCCATCACAATGAGCAGTTCTTC.